One T cell receptor (beta chain) is described in this entry. The sample comes from a study of shared clonotypes between healthy human individuals. Whole-study context: For every donor, three CD4 naive, three CD4 memory, two CD8 naive and one CD8 memory plates were used.

Deep level was the assay's run setting. Sequenced by immunoSEQ multiplex PCR; TCRdb stores in-frame clones only, minus some. The sample consists of 2.3 million or so clones, 90% to 95% of them appearing once. In germline, CDR1 is LNHDA, CDR2 SQIVND (reference sequence). CDR3 length: 15 residues. The V segment lost 3 bases and the J segment 4 bases; nucleotides outside the gene matches: 4. Each donor was a Caucasian adult residing in Nashville, Tennessee. Partitioning of CD4+ cells yielded a CD45RA+ naive subset and a CD45RA-negative memory subset. The specimen sequenced was naive CD4+ T cells from PBMCs. Subset of the sample: CD45RA+ positively selected. The sequence was collected from a man aged 18 to 35 in good health. Some clones in this sample may be carry-over from other donors' samples. This sequence joins TRBV19 and TRBJ2-2; TRBD1 aligns across 8 bases. In DNA form, the CDR3 reads TGTGCCAGTAGTATCCGGACAGGGAGCACCGGGGAGCTGTTTTTT. It encodes CASSIRTGSTGELFF.